One and the same sample provided the 26 T cell receptor beta chains below, sequenced in a study of CD8+CD57+ T cells in acquired aplastic anemia (dated by TCRdb to the late 2010s). The sequencing machine was an Illumina HiSeq 2000. Profiling of TCR beta VDJ combinations and CDR3 sequences used genomic DNA as the template. TCRdb reworked the public reads: Q25 trimming with fastp, MiXCR clone assembly, productive beta chains retained. When rows share a CDR3 protein, they turn into one entry using the most common DNA and genes. The sample table contains 180,000 or so distinct CDR3 sequences; only one count was recorded for roughly 50% of them. 1.8% of the sample lies in the top ten. Flow cytometry had shown CD8+CD57+ cell expansion in the patients selected for sequencing. Sequencing used sorted CD4+, CD8+, or CD8+CD57+ T cells (not recorded which) from PBMCs. Every receptor here comes from a human donor with aplastic anemia.

CDR3 protein: CASSAGITEAFF. CDR3 DNA: TGTGCCAGTAGTGCGGGCATCACTGAAGCTTTCTTT. The J gene is TRBJ1-1, the V gene TRBV19; no clear D. V lost 5 bases and J 4 bases, leaving 8 bases between the germline ends. Germline CDR1 and CDR2: LNHDA and SQIVND (reference sequence). The CDR3 totals 12 residues.

The CDR3 is CASSADRNPSYEQYF. CDR3 nucleotide sequence: TGTGCCAGCAGTGCGGACAGGAACCCCTCCTACGAGCAGTACTTC. J is TRBJ2-7 and V is TRBV12-3 or TRBV12-4; TRBD1 matches 7 bases. V shed 5 bases, J shed 0 bases, and the junction held 7 bases outside the gene matches. The CDR3 extends over 15 amino acids.

This clonotype appeared a few times. This chain connects TRBV19 to TRBJ1-5; unclear D gene. The ends were cut back, 5 bases at V and 6 bases at J, with 8 bases in the middle. Germline CDR1 LNHDA, CDR2 SQIVND (reference sequence). The CDR3 sequence is 12 residues long. CDR3 coding DNA: TGTGCCAGTAGTCTAAACGGTCAGCCCCAGCATTTT. It codes for CASSLNGQPQHF.

This clonotype was recorded at least ten times. The rearrangement uses TRBV5-5 and TRBJ1-2, with D hard to call. With 3 bases removed from V and 2 bases from J, the gap between germline ends came to 14 bases. Germline V CDR1 and CDR2: SGHKS, YYEKEE (reference sequence). This CDR3 is 15 amino acids long. CDR3 amino acids: CASSSGGSNNYGYTF. The CDR3 nucleotides are TGTGCCAGCAGCTCGGGCGGCAGCAACAACTATGGCTACACCTTC. The full variable domain, completed using reference TRBV5-5 and TRBJ1-2, is DAGVTQSPTHLIKTRGQQVTLRCSPISGHKSVSWYQQVLGQGPQFIFQYYEKEERGRGNFPDRFSARQFPNYSSELNVNALLLGDSALYLCASSSGGSNNYGYTFGSGTRLTVV.

This clonotype was found many times. The chain combines TRBV20-1 with TRBJ1-6; 8 bases are a match to TRBD1. V shed 3 bases, J shed 9 bases, and the junction held 4 bases outside the gene matches. The V gene's germline CDR1 is DFQATT and CDR2 SNEGSKA (reference sequence). The CDR3 consists of 13 residues. Written as DNA, the CDR3 is TGCAGTGCTAGTACAGGGGGTAGTTCACCCCTCCACTTT. Protein sequence: CSASTGGSSPLHF.

The chain uses TRBV11-2 and TRBJ2-5; TRBD2 might be the D (7 bases). With 0 bases removed from V and 7 bases from J, the gap between germline ends came to 27 bases. This CDR3 is built from 19 residues. From germline, CDR1 is SGHAT and CDR2 FQNNGV. CDR3 sequence reads: CASSLEGGGTPFQGGTQYF. The CDR3 DNA reads TGTGCCAGCAGCTTAGAGGGCGGGGGCACCCCCTTTCAAGGCGGGACCCAGTACTTC.

This clonotype has a handful of counts. The rearrangement joins TRBV13 to TRBJ1-2; 7 bases fit TRBD1. This CDR3 has 17 residues. The ends lost 4 bases at V and 4 bases at J; junction bases unmatched: 15. Looked up from germline, CDR1 is PRHDT and CDR2 is FYEKMQ (reference sequence). The CDR3 spells CASSSHSLGGEVYGYTF. CDR3 nucleotide sequence: TGTGCCAGCAGCTCCCACTCCTTAGGGGGCGAGGTCTATGGCTACACCTTC. Drawing the rest from reference TRBV13 and TRBJ1-2, the complete variable domain is AAGVIQSPRHLIKEKRETATLKCYPIPRHDTVYWYQQGPGQDPQFLISFYEKMQSDKGSIPDRFSAQQFSDYHSELNMSSLELGDSALYFCASSSHSLGGEVYGYTFGSGTRLTVV.

This CDR3 is CASSSESSRAYEQYF. The DNA of the CDR3 is TGTGCCAGCAGCTCAGAGTCCTCCAGGGCTTACGAGCAGTACTTC. This chain uses TRBV27 with TRBJ2-7, with a weak D call TRBD1 (5 bases). The germline V and J ends were trimmed by 6 bases and 4 bases, with 19 bases remaining between them. The CDR3 is 15 residues long. Germline CDR1 MNHEY, CDR2 SMNVEV (reference sequence).

Only a few counts were recorded for this clonotype. This sequence joins TRBV10-2 and TRBJ1-2; 8 nucleotides match TRBD1. From germline, CDR1 is WSHSY and CDR2 SAAADI. V shed 4 bases, J shed 3 bases, and the junction held 1 base outside the gene matches. CDR3 length: 13 amino acids. CDR3 region: CASSVTGDYGYTF. For the CDR3, the DNA is TGCGCCAGCAGTGTGACAGGGGACTATGGCTACACCTTC.

This clonotype was observed at least ten times. The chain couples TRBV4-1 to TRBJ1-3; possible D gene TRBD1, 5 bases. The germline gives CDR1 MGHRA, CDR2 YSYEKL. The CDR3 extends over 15 amino acids. The V gene lost 2 bases and the J gene lost 1 base, with 9 bases spanning the gap. CDR3 nucleotides: TGCGCCAGCAGCCAACGGGGGTTTTCTGGAAACACCATATATTTT. Its translation is CASSQRGFSGNTIYF.

There are a few counts of this clonotype. This chain joins TRBV20-1 and TRBJ2-7; D perhaps matches TRBD2 (6 bases). The CDR3 loop spans 12 amino acids. In germline, CDR1 is DFQATT, CDR2 SNEGSKA (reference sequence). Trimming shortened V by 5 bases and J by 3 bases, and 11 bases separated the two germline ends. The CDR3 DNA follows: TGCAGTGCTGGCGGGGTGGGCTACGAGCAGTACTTC. Protein sequence: CSAGGVGYEQYF.

The CDR3 is CAISESDRNTEAFF. DNA of the CDR3: TGTGCCATCAGTGAGTCGGACAGGAACACTGAAGCTTTCTTT. The V gene is TRBV10-3, the J gene TRBJ1-1; a possible D gene is TRBD1 (6 bases). Germline V gives CDR1 ENHRY, CDR2 SYGVKD. The V end was cut by 0 bases, the J end by 1 base, with 6 bases between. CDR3 size: 14 residues.

This rearrangement joins TRBV15 to TRBJ1-3; D is unresolved. Germline assignment: CDR1 LNHNV and CDR2 YYDKDF (reference sequence). This CDR3 is built from 10 residues. V was clipped by 5 bases and J by 8 bases, with 4 bases between them. The CDR3: CATSDDTIYF. Here the CDR3 DNA reads TGTGCCACCAGCGACGACACCATATATTTT.

The chain recombines TRBV2 with TRBJ2-5, with no clear D. CDR1 is SNHLY and CDR2 is FYNNEI in the germline V gene. The CDR3 has 14 amino acids. Trimming took 6 bases from V and 5 from J, leaving 16 bases between them. This chain's CDR3 is CASSPTGPWETQYF. The CDR3 coding sequence is TGTGCCAGCAGCCCCACTGGACCGTGGGAGACCCAGTACTTC.

The table lists this clonotype with many counts. The chain uses TRBV6-5 and TRBJ2-1, with D unresolved. The CDR3 runs 13 residues. Trimming stripped 0 bases from V and 3 bases from J, with 3 bases between. From germline, CDR1 is MNHEY and CDR2 SVGAGI. CDR3 loop: CASSYSGYNEQFF. DNA of the CDR3: TGTGCCAGCAGTTACTCGGGCTACAATGAGCAGTTCTTC.

This chain links TRBV10-3 with TRBJ1-5; maybe TRBD1 (5 bases). The germline gives CDR1 ENHRY, CDR2 SYGVKD. The V and J ends lost 9 bases and 5 bases respectively, with 23 bases between them. This CDR3 comprises 16 residues. DNA of the CDR3: TGTGCCATGGGGGACCCCGTACCGCGCGGACATCAGCCCCAGCATTTT. This sequence encodes CAMGDPVPRGHQPQHF.

The chain recombines TRBV20-1 with TRBJ1-1; D uncertain. CDR3 length equals 13 residues. CDR1 and CDR2 (germline): DFQATT, SNEGSKA (reference sequence). Trimming removed 0 bases from V and 0 bases from J, with 5 bases in between. The CDR3 is CSARDWLNTEAFF. CDR3 sequence (DNA): TGCAGTGCTAGAGATTGGTTGAACACTGAAGCTTTCTTT.

The sample holds many counts of this clonotype. The chain employs TRBV29-1 and TRBJ1-2; 7 bases fit TRBD1. Germline CDR1 reads SQVTM; CDR2 reads ANQGSEA. The length of the CDR3 is 12 residues. V shed 6 bases, J shed 5 bases, and the junction held 6 bases outside the gene matches. In DNA form, the CDR3 reads TGCAGCGTGGGGGACAGCCAGTATGGCTACACCTTC. Translation gives CSVGDSQYGYTF.

This clonotype was detected many times. The V gene is TRBV15, the J gene TRBJ1-2; D unresolved. V lost 0 bases, J lost 3 bases, and 11 bases lay in between. The CDR3 loop spans 15 amino acids. CDR1 and CDR2 from the germline V gene are LNHNV and YYDKDF (reference sequence). In DNA form, the CDR3 reads TGTGCCACCAGCAGAGACCCGACACCTTACTATGGCTACACCTTC. It codes for CATSRDPTPYYGYTF. Using reference TRBV15 and TRBJ1-2 for the parts outside the CDR3, the full variable domain is DAMVIQNPRYQVTQFGKPVTLSCSQTLNHNVMYWYQQKSSQAPKLLFHYYDKDFNNEADTPDNFQSRRPNTSFCFLDIRSPGLGDTAMYLCATSRDPTPYYGYTFGSGTRLTVV.

With respect to this clonotype: A junction boundary mismatches the germline segment, possibly from a read error. The chain combines TRBV30 with TRBJ2-4, with D hard to call. Germline loops: CDR1 GTSNPN, CDR2 SVGIG (reference sequence). The CDR3 covers 12 residues. CDR3 sequence reads: CALSMGENIQYF. CDR3 DNA sequence: TGTGCCTTGAGTATGGGTGAAAACATTCAGTACTTC.

This clonotype came up a few times. The rearrangement uses TRBV15 and TRBJ1-6, with a weak D call TRBD1 (5 bases). CDR3 length equals 16 residues. V was pared by 0 bases and J by 5 bases, with 11 bases between. Per the germline V gene, CDR1 is LNHNV and CDR2 is YYDKDF (reference sequence). CDR3 sequence reads: CATSRDLRVDNSPLHF. In DNA form, the CDR3 reads TGTGCCACCAGCAGAGATCTCAGGGTCGATAATTCACCCCTCCACTTT.

This clonotype came up many times. The gene calls are TRBV11-1 and TRBJ1-1; no definite D call. V lost 8 bases and J lost 4, with 8 bases in between. The germline gives CDR1 SGHAT, CDR2 FQDESV (reference sequence). This CDR3 has 11 residues. The CDR3 coding sequence is TGTGCCAGCGGGAGGTTCACTGAAGCTTTCTTT. This gives the protein CASGRFTEAFF.

This clonotype was detected many times. V is TRBV5-8 and J is TRBJ1-1; D possibly corresponds to TRBD1 (6 bases). Trimming removed 1 base at V and 8 bases at J, with 12 bases between. This CDR3 is built from 13 residues. Germline CDR1 reads SGHTS; CDR2 reads YDEGEE. In nucleotides, the CDR3 is TGTGCCAGCAGCTTGTTCGGGGGCACCGAAGCTTTCTTT. This gives the protein CASSLFGGTEAFF.

The chain carries TRBV24-1 and TRBJ2-1; unclear D gene. Germline V gene lookup returns CDR1 KGHDR and CDR2 SFDVKD. The CDR3 contains 13 residues. Trimming shortened V by 7 bases and J by 3 bases, and 9 bases separated the two germline ends. The CDR3 coding sequence is TGTGCCACCAGGGCGGAAAACTACAATGAGCAGTTCTTC. Translated: CATRAENYNEQFF.

Many counts were recorded for this clonotype. The chain uses TRBV5-4 and TRBJ1-6; no reliable D call. Per germline, CDR1 SGHNT and CDR2 YYREEE (reference sequence). The CDR3 is 15 amino acids. V shed 4 bases and J shed 6 bases, with 14 bases lying between them. This CDR3 reads CASSISRDTNSPLHF. As DNA, the CDR3 is TGTGCCAGCAGCATCTCCCGGGATACTAATTCACCCCTCCACTTT.

The V gene is TRBV11-2, the J gene TRBJ1-3; D is uncertain. The CDR3 extends over 16 amino acids. Germline lookup yields CDR1 SGHAT and CDR2 FQNNGV. With 3 bases removed from V and 2 bases from J, the gap between germline ends came to 14 bases. The CDR3 DNA reads as TGTGCCAGCAGCTTTCCCCTGAGCGGAGCTGGAAACACCATATATTTT. It yields the protein CASSFPLSGAGNTIYF.